This passage covers 3 T cell receptor beta chains from one sample sequenced in a study of T cell changes during pregnancy in multiple sclerosis. This table comes from immunoSEQ multiplex PCR, and its TCRdb copy is limited to in-frame clones, with some not included. The data contain more than 80,000 clones, 91% of them singletons. This material consisted of PBMCs, taken in the first trimester of pregnancy. The receptors come from a female donor in good health, serving as a control in a pregnancy study. Some clones in this sample may be carry-over from other donors' samples.

This chain uses TRBV19 with TRBJ1-2; no definite D call. Germline V gene lookup returns CDR1 LNHDA and CDR2 SQIVND (reference sequence). The CDR3 extends over 13 amino acids. V shed 5 bases and J shed 8 bases, with 15 bases lying between them. The CDR3, as DNA: TGTGCCAGTAGTGAGGCGCTGGATGGAGGCTACACCTTC. It yields the protein CASSEALDGGYTF. The full variable domain, with the rest looked up from reference TRBV19 and TRBJ1-2, is DGGITQSPKYLFRKEGQNVTLSCEQNLNHDAMYWYRQDPGQGLRLIYYSQIVNDFQKGDIAEGYSVSREKKESFPLTVTSAQKNPTAFYLCASSEALDGGYTFGSGTRLTVV.

The chain employs TRBV5-4 and TRBJ1-1; 9 nucleotides align to TRBD1. This CDR3 is 16 amino acids long. Trimming removed 3 bases from V and 5 bases from J; junction bases left unmatched: 11. Germline values: CDR1 SGHNT, CDR2 YYREEE (reference sequence). CDR3 nucleotide sequence: TGTGCCAGCAGCTCACCCCCGGGACAGGGTCTGACTGAAGCTTTCTTT. This gives the protein CASSSPPGQGLTEAFF.

The chain links TRBV7-2 to TRBJ1-5; TRBD1 aligns across 7 bases. This CDR3 region has 16 residues. The germline V gene encodes CDR1 SGHTA and CDR2 FQGNSA. V gave up 1 base and J gave up 3 bases; unmatched junction bases: 6. CDR3: CASSLETGSFNQPQHF. DNA for the CDR3: TGTGCCAGCAGCTTAGAGACAGGGTCCTTCAATCAGCCCCAGCATTTT.